These 31 T cell receptor beta chains were all obtained from the same sample, sequenced in a study of cytomegalovirus exposure and HLA in healthy donors. Libraries were prepared by immunoSEQ multiplex PCR; TCRdb keeps only in-frame clonotypes and omits some of them. The sample gives approximately 180,000 clones, about 82% of which show up once; more than 1.1% is in the top ten. Sequencing was performed on PBMCs. The receptors here all came from a woman aged 18-35 years in good health and CMV-seronegative.

This clone has more than one count but fewer than ten. V usage is TRBV5-4 and J usage is TRBJ1-1, with D perhaps matching TRBD1 (6 bases). Germline V lookup: CDR1 SGHNT, CDR2 YYREEE (reference sequence). This CDR3 contains 17 residues. V was cut by 2 bases and J by 4 bases, with 21 bases left in between. CDR3 sequence: CASSFGASGERGTEAFF. The CDR3 DNA follows: TGTGCCAGCAGCTTTGGGGCCTCAGGGGAGCGGGGCACTGAAGCTTTCTTT.

This clone was recorded a few times. This rearrangement joins TRBV13 to TRBJ2-7; D unresolved. Trimming stripped 5 bases from V and 0 bases from J, with 8 bases between. CDR1 and CDR2 (germline): PRHDT, FYEKMQ (reference sequence). This CDR3 region has 13 residues. The CDR3 sequence is CASSKTDSYEQYF. CDR3 DNA sequence: TGTGCCAGCAGCAAGACTGACTCCTACGAGCAGTACTTC.

The chain combines TRBV5-4 with TRBJ1-1; perhaps TRBD1 as D (6 bases). Germline values: CDR1 SGHNT, CDR2 YYREEE (reference sequence). This CDR3 is built from 16 residues. V was shortened by 0 bases and J by 6 bases, with 18 bases between the two germline ends. CDR3 region: CASSLEGGGPSPEAFF. The DNA for the CDR3 is TGTGCCAGCAGCTTGGAGGGGGGGGGCCCCAGCCCTGAAGCTTTCTTT.

This sequence joins TRBV10-1 and TRBJ1-1, with TRBD1 as a possible D gene (5 bases). CDR1 and CDR2 from the germline V gene are WNHNN and SYGVQD (reference sequence). The CDR3 consists of 15 residues. V lost 6 bases and J lost 1, with 15 bases in between. CDR3 protein: CASSAIQQENTEAFF. The CDR3 bases are TGCGCCAGCAGCGCCATCCAACAGGAGAACACTGAAGCTTTCTTT.

This sequence joins TRBV5-8 and TRBJ2-1, with D tentatively TRBD1 (5 bases). Per germline, CDR1 SGHTS and CDR2 YDEGEE. The CDR3 runs to 14 residues. With 0 bases removed from V and 2 bases from J, the gap between germline ends came to 6 bases. The CDR3 DNA reads as TGTGCCAGCAGCTTGGCAGGGACCTACAATGAGCAGTTCTTC. Translated, it gives CASSLAGTYNEQFF.

The chain recombines TRBV7-3 with TRBJ1-1, with 7 bases aligning to TRBD1. Germline V CDR1 and CDR2: SGHTA, FQGTGA. This CDR3 spans 15 amino acids. After removal of 5 bases from V and 1 base from J, the junction contained 7 bases not matched to a gene. The CDR3 sequence is CASSKWDRANTEAFF. DNA of the CDR3: TGTGCCAGCAGCAAATGGGACAGAGCGAACACTGAAGCTTTCTTT.

This sequence joins TRBV7-9 and TRBJ1-2, with D possibly TRBD1 on 5 matching bases. V lost 1 base and J 3 bases, leaving 12 bases between the germline ends. This CDR3 contains 15 residues. CDR1 and CDR2 from the germline V gene are SEHNR and FQNEAQ (reference sequence). The CDR3 DNA sequence: TGTGCCAGCAGCTTAGGTCAGACAGTCCACTATGGCTACACCTTC. It specifies CASSLGQTVHYGYTF. Based on the CDR3 plus reference TRBV7-9 and TRBJ1-2, the full variable domain is DTGVSQNPRHKITKRGQNVTFRCDPISEHNRLYWYRQTLGQGPEFLTYFQNEAQLEKSRLLSDRFSAERPKGSFSTLEIQRTEQGDSAMYLCASSLGQTVHYGYTFGSGTRLTVV.

The chain is built from TRBV13 and TRBJ2-1, with 10 positions matching TRBD2. The junction had 11 bases not matched to a gene; V was cut back by 5 bases and J by 7 bases. The germline V gene has CDR1 PRHDT and CDR2 FYEKMQ (reference sequence). The length of the CDR3 is 16 residues. The CDR3 DNA reads TGTGCCAGCAGCACTCTAGCGGGGGACAATTGGAATGAGCAGTTCTTC. Amino acids: CASSTLAGDNWNEQFF.

Comments on this clone: This CDR3 is also generated by other DNA sequences in the sample. V usage is TRBV6-6 and J usage is TRBJ2-3; the D is unclear. With 2 bases removed from V and 3 bases from J, the gap between germline ends came to 3 bases. Germline V gene data show CDR1 as MNHNY and CDR2 as SVGAGI (reference sequence). This CDR3 has 12 amino acids. The CDR3 loop reads CASSYPTDTQYF. For the CDR3, the DNA is TGTGCCAGCAGTTACCCAACAGATACGCAGTATTTT.

The J gene is TRBJ2-7, the V gene TRBV19, with D tentatively TRBD1 (6 bases). From germline, CDR1 is LNHDA and CDR2 SQIVND (reference sequence). V lost 3 bases to trimming and J lost 3 bases, with 15 bases between them. The length of the CDR3 is 15 residues. CDR3 amino acids: CASSMPLDSVYEQYF. CDR3 DNA: TGTGCCAGTAGTATGCCTTTGGACAGCGTCTACGAGCAGTACTTC.

The CDR3 is CASSLAAGGATNEKLFF. CDR3 coding DNA: TGCGCCAGCAGCTTGGCGGCGGGCGGGGCAACTAATGAAAAACTGTTTTTT. V and J are TRBV5-1 and TRBJ1-4; D not certain. The germline V and J ends were trimmed by 0 bases and 0 bases, with 12 bases remaining between them. The V gene's germline CDR1 is SGHRS and CDR2 YFSETQ. This CDR3 spans 17 amino acids.

The chain joins TRBV27 to TRBJ2-7; 8 nucleotides align to TRBD1. In germline, CDR1 is MNHEY, CDR2 SMNVEV (reference sequence). Losses at the gene ends were 4 bases for V and 2 bases for J; bases not matched to a gene: 13. The CDR3 is 17 amino acids. CDR3 DNA sequence: TGTGCCAGCAGTTCCAAAACTCGGACAGGGAGCCCCTACGAGCAGTACTTC. This gives the protein CASSSKTRTGSPYEQYF.

V and J are TRBV29-1 and TRBJ2-7; tentatively, D is TRBD2 (5 bases). Germline V gene data show CDR1 as SQVTM and CDR2 as ANQGSEA. Trimming removed 2 bases from V and 6 bases from J, with 8 bases in between. This CDR3 contains 11 residues. CDR3 DNA: TGCAGCGTTGAAAGACGGGGCGAGCAGTACTTC. Amino acids: CSVERRGEQYF.

The genes are TRBV11-3 and TRBJ2-7; D gene unclear. V shed 1 base and J shed 5 bases, with 9 bases lying between them. The CDR3 covers 13 residues. CDR1 and CDR2 (germline): SGHNT, YENEEA. CDR3 DNA: TGTGCCAGCAGCTTAGCCGCTATCCACGAGCAGTACTTC. Translation: CASSLAAIHEQYF.

The V call is TRBV30, the J call TRBJ2-3; 10 bases line up with TRBD2. CDR1 and CDR2 from the germline V gene are GTSNPN and SVGIG (reference sequence). This CDR3 has 14 residues. V lost 2 bases and J lost 4; bases outside the gene matches: 3. In DNA, the CDR3 is TGTGCCTGGAGTAGAGCGGGGGGGGCAGATACGCAGTATTTT. Its protein product is CAWSRAGGADTQYF. Together with reference TRBV30 and TRBJ2-3, the CDR3 gives the full variable domain: SQTIHQWPATLVQPVGSPLSLECTVEGTSNPNLYWYRQAAGRGLQLLFYSVGIGQISSEVPQNLSASRPQDRQFILSSKKLLLSDSGFYLCAWSRAGGADTQYFGPGTRLTVL.

This clone was detected many times. V and J are TRBV13 and TRBJ2-3; 8 bases match TRBD2. Germline trimming cut 0 bases from V and 1 base from J; bases unmatched to any gene: 6. The CDR3 consists of 17 residues. The V gene's germline CDR1 is PRHDT and CDR2 FYEKMQ (reference sequence). The CDR3 is CASSLGGGDYRTDTQYF. CDR3 DNA: TGTGCCAGCAGCTTAGGCGGGGGGGACTATCGCACAGATACGCAGTATTTT.

This clone was detected only once. The genes are TRBV7-2 and TRBJ2-5; D unclear. V was clipped by 2 bases and J by 4 bases, with 5 bases between them. Germline CDR1 and CDR2: SGHTA and FQGNSA. The CDR3 sequence is 12 residues long. CDR3 loop: CASSLIVETQYF. In nucleotides, the CDR3 is TGTGCCAGCAGCTTAATCGTAGAGACCCAGTACTTC.

V and J are TRBV30 and TRBJ2-4; no clear D. The CDR3 runs 15 residues. The V gene lost 5 bases and the J gene lost 0 bases, with 14 bases spanning the gap. Germline V gives CDR1 GTSNPN, CDR2 SVGIG (reference sequence). CDR3 coding DNA: TGTGCCTGGGAGGTGAAAGCCCTAGCCAAAAACATTCAGTACTTC. This gives the protein CAWEVKALAKNIQYF.

The rearrangement links TRBV25-1 to TRBJ2-1; 9 positions agree with TRBD2. The CDR3 is 13 residues long. Germline V gene lookup returns CDR1 MGHDK and CDR2 SYGVNS. V lost 10 bases, J lost 8 bases, and 9 bases stayed unmatched. The CDR3 protein is CATAGGAWDEQFF. The CDR3 coding sequence is TGTGCCACCGCGGGGGGGGCTTGGGATGAGCAGTTCTTC.

The J gene is TRBJ1-3, the V gene TRBV5-8; possible D gene TRBD1, 5 bases. Germline V gives CDR1 SGHTS, CDR2 YDEGEE. The CDR3 has 13 residues. Trimming shortened V by 4 bases and J by 8 bases, and 13 bases separated the two germline ends. This chain's CDR3 is CASSLGGPDTIYF. In DNA form, the CDR3 reads TGTGCCAGCAGCCTCGGGGGTCCGGACACCATATATTTT. Full variable domain (outside the CDR3, taken from reference TRBV5-8 and TRBJ1-3): EAGVTQSPTHLIKTRGQQATLRCSPISGHTSVYWYQQALGLGLQFLLWYDEGEERNRGNFPPRFSGRQFPNYSSELNVNALELEDSALYLCASSLGGPDTIYFGEGSWLTVV.

The chain links TRBV5-1 to TRBJ2-3, with 8 nucleotides matching TRBD1. The CDR3 extends over 16 amino acids. Germline trimming cut 3 bases from V and 3 bases from J; bases unmatched to any gene: 9. The germline CDR1 and CDR2 sequences are SGHRS and YFSETQ. The CDR3 DNA reads as TGCGCCAGCAGCTCGCAGGGGGCCGGTCGGACAGATACGCAGTATTTT. This translates into CASSSQGAGRTDTQYF.

The chain uses TRBV5-1 and TRBJ2-2, with D tentatively TRBD1 (5 bases). V dropped 0 bases and J dropped 4 bases, with 13 bases sitting between them. CDR1 and CDR2 from the germline V gene are SGHRS and YFSETQ. There are 16 residues in the CDR3. The CDR3: CASSLVLPGPTGELFF. CDR3 sequence (DNA): TGCGCCAGCAGCTTGGTTCTTCCAGGGCCCACCGGGGAGCTGTTTTTT. Full variable domain (outside the CDR3, taken from reference TRBV5-1 and TRBJ2-2): KAGVTQTPRYLIKTRGQQVTLSCSPISGHRSVSWYQQTPGQGLQFLFEYFSETQRNKGNFPGRFSGRQFSNSRSEMNVSTLELGDSALYLCASSLVLPGPTGELFFGEGSRLTVL.

This chain uses TRBV5-1 with TRBJ1-6, with a possible D match to TRBD1 (6 bases). CDR3 length: 13 residues. Germline V gene lookup returns CDR1 SGHRS and CDR2 YFSETQ. V was trimmed by 3 bases and J by 10 bases, leaving 11 bases between them. The CDR3: CASSWDGGSPLHF. The CDR3 DNA is TGCGCCAGCAGCTGGGATGGGGGCTCACCCCTCCACTTT.

This clone has just a few counts. This sequence joins TRBV15 and TRBJ2-7; TRBD2 matches at 7 bases. Trimming at V came to 0 bases and at J to 1 base, leaving 6 bases not matched to a gene. The CDR3 consists of 16 residues. Germline lookup yields CDR1 LNHNV and CDR2 YYDKDF (reference sequence). CDR3 sequence reads: CATSREIGGSSYEQYF. As DNA, the CDR3 is TGTGCCACCAGCAGAGAAATCGGCGGGAGTTCCTACGAGCAGTACTTC.

This rearrangement joins TRBV5-1 to TRBJ2-1; TRBD1 is a possible D gene (6 bases). The germline V and J ends were trimmed by 1 base and 0 bases, with 11 bases remaining between them. Germline V CDR1 and CDR2: SGHRS, YFSETQ. CDR3 length: 16 residues. CDR3 amino acids: CASSLTRGYSYNEQFF. CDR3 bases: TGCGCCAGCAGCTTGACCAGGGGCTACTCCTACAATGAGCAGTTCTTC. The whole variable domain, remainder taken from reference TRBV5-1 and TRBJ2-1, is KAGVTQTPRYLIKTRGQQVTLSCSPISGHRSVSWYQQTPGQGLQFLFEYFSETQRNKGNFPGRFSGRQFSNSRSEMNVSTLELGDSALYLCASSLTRGYSYNEQFFGPGTRLTVL.

The J gene is TRBJ2-2, the V gene TRBV27, with TRBD1 matching over 9 bases. Germline trimming cut 5 bases from V and 7 bases from J; bases unmatched to any gene: 8. Per the germline V gene, CDR1 is MNHEY and CDR2 is SMNVEV (reference sequence). The CDR3 is 15 amino acids. This CDR3 reads CASSPRDRAGGELFF. In nucleotides, the CDR3 is TGTGCCAGCAGTCCCCGGGACAGGGCTGGCGGGGAGCTGTTTTTT.

Here the CDR3 reads CAWINRDRGYSPLHF. CDR3 DNA sequence: TGTGCCTGGATTAACCGGGACAGGGGATATTCACCCCTCCACTTT. This sequence joins TRBV30 and TRBJ1-6; TRBD1 aligns across 10 bases. This CDR3 has 15 residues. Germline V CDR1 and CDR2: GTSNPN, SVGIG (reference sequence). With V trimmed by 4 bases and J by 8 bases, 8 bases remained unmatched.

The chain is built from TRBV7-2 and TRBJ1-1; a possible D gene is TRBD1 (5 bases). The V end was cut by 5 bases, the J end by 0 bases, with 13 bases between. Looked up from germline, CDR1 is SGHTA and CDR2 is FQGNSA. This CDR3 comprises 15 residues. The chain's CDR3 is CASSPQAALNTEAFF. As DNA, the CDR3 is TGTGCCAGCAGCCCACAGGCGGCCTTGAACACTGAAGCTTTCTTT.

The rearrangement uses TRBV5-4 and TRBJ2-7; possible D gene TRBD1, 6 bases. V dropped 4 bases and J dropped 0 bases, with 11 bases sitting between them. The CDR3 length is 14 residues. The germline V gene encodes CDR1 SGHNT and CDR2 YYREEE (reference sequence). The CDR3 sequence: CASSERTDSYEQYF. The CDR3, as DNA: TGTGCCAGCAGCGAGAGGACAGACTCCTACGAGCAGTACTTC.

This chain links TRBV7-9 with TRBJ2-6; the D gene is possibly TRBD2 (5 bases). Germline CDR1 and CDR2: SEHNR and FQNEAQ (reference sequence). CDR3 length: 16 residues. Between the trimmed V and J ends, which lost 4 bases and 3 bases, there was a span of 13 bases. CDR3 in DNA: TGTGCCAGCAGCTCCCAAATCCGGGGTGGGGCCAACGTCCTGACTTTC. It specifies CASSSQIRGGANVLTF.

As to this clone: Other DNA sequences in the sample encode the same CDR3. The gene calls are TRBV5-1 and TRBJ1-5; 7 bases are shared with TRBD1. Germline CDR1 SGHRS, CDR2 YFSETQ. The V and J ends lost 2 bases and 6 bases, in that order; junction bases with no gene match: 5. This CDR3 has 14 residues. The CDR3 DNA reads as TGCGCCAGCAGCTTAGGGGGCGGAGGTCAGCCCCAGCATTTT. It is translated as CASSLGGGGQPQHF.